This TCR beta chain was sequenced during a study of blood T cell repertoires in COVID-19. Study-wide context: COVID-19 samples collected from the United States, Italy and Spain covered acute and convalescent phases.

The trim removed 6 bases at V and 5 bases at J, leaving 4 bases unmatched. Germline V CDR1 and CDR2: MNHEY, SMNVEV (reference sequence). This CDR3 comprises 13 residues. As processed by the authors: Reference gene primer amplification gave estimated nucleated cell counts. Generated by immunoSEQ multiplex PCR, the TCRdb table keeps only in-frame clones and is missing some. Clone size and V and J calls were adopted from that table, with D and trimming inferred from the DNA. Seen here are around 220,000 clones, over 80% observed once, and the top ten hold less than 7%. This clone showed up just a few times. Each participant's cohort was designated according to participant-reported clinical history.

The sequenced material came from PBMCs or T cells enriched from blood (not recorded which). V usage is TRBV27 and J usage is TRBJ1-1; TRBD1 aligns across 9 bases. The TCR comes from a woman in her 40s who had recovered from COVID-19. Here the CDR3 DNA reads TGTGCCAGCAGACAGGGACAGGGTACTGAAGCTTTCTTT. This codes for CASRQGQGTEAFF.